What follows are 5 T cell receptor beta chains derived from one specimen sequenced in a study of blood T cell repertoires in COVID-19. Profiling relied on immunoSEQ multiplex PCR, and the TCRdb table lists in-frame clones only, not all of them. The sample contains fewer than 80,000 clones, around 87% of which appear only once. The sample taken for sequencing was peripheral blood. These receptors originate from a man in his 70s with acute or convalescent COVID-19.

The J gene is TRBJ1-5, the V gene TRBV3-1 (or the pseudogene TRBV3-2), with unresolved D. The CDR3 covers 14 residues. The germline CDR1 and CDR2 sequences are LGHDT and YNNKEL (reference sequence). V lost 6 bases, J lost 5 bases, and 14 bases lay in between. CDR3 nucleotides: TGTGCCAGCAGACCGTCCGGTGGTGATCAGCCCCAGCATTTT. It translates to CASRPSGGDQPQHF.

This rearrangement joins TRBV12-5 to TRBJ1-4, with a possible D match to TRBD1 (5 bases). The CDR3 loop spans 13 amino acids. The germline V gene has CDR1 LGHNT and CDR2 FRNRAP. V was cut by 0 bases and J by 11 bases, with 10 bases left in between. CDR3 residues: CASGLVGAGKLFF. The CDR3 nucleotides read TGTGCTAGTGGTTTGGTAGGGGCGGGGAAACTGTTTTTT. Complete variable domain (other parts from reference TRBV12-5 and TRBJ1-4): DARVTQTPRHKVTEMGQEVTMRCQPILGHNTVFWYRQTMMQGLELLAYFRNRAPLDDSGMPKDRFSAEMPDATLATLKIQPSEPRDSAVYFCASGLVGAGKLFFGSGTQLSVL.

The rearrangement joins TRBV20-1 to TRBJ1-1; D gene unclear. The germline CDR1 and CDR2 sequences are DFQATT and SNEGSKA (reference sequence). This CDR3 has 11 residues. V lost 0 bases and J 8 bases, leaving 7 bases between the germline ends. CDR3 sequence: CSARDPPEAFF. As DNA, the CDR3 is TGCAGTGCTAGAGATCCTCCCGAAGCTTTCTTT.

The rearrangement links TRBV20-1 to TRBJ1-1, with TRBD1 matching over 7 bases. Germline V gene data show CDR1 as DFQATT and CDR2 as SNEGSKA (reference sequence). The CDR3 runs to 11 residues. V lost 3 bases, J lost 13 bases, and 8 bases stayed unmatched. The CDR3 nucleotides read TGCAGTGCTAGCCCGGGACAGATTGGTTTCTTT. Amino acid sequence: CSASPGQIGFF.

The CDR3 loop is CASSQVLTGYYEQYF. DNA for the CDR3: TGTGCCAGCAGCCAAGTACTAACAGGGTACTACGAGCAGTACTTC. The V call is TRBV3-1 (or the pseudogene TRBV3-2), the J call TRBJ2-7; D is perhaps TRBD1 (6 bases). V gave up 1 base and J gave up 3 bases, with 13 bases separating them. The germline CDR1 and CDR2 sequences are LGHDT and YNNKEL (reference sequence). This CDR3 is built from 15 residues.